The 6 T cell receptor beta chains reported below all come from one sample, sequenced in a study of PD-L1 blockade in urothelial cancer. Time point of the sample: pretreatment peripheral blood. Assay used: immunoSEQ multiplex PCR; TCRdb lists only in-frame clones, some missing. The repertoire consists of under 70,000 clones, with around four fifths occurring once and the leading ten covering 1.6%. The sequenced sample was PBMCs, obtained around atezolizumab (anti-PD-L1) treatment. The receptor source for this set is a man between 70 and 80 years old with urothelial cancer.

V gene TRBV30 combines with J gene TRBJ1-1; D gene uncertain. Germline V lookup: CDR1 GTSNPN, CDR2 SVGIG (reference sequence). V dropped 0 bases and J dropped 1 base, with 15 bases sitting between them. The CDR3 runs 16 residues. For the CDR3, the DNA is TGTGCCTGGAGTGTAGGAGGCCCCCCGAAGAACACTGAAGCTTTCTTT. This gives the protein CAWSVGGPPKNTEAFF.

The chain employs TRBV4-3 and TRBJ2-2; 7 nucleotides align to TRBD2. Trimming at V came to 10 bases and at J to 5 bases, leaving 13 bases not matched to a gene. Germline V gene sequence: CDR1 LGHNA, CDR2 YSLEER. This CDR3 region has 15 residues. CDR3 DNA sequence: TGCGCCAACCCACGGGCGGGAGTAAGGACCGGGGAGCTGTTTTTT. Translating gives CANPRAGVRTGELFF.

The genes are TRBV9 and TRBJ1-1; a possible D gene is TRBD1 (6 bases). This CDR3 is built from 14 residues. V was cut by 4 bases and J by 0 bases, with 10 bases left in between. Germline values: CDR1 SGDLS, CDR2 YYNGEE. CDR3 in DNA: TGTGCCAGCAGCAGAGGACAGCTGAACACTGAAGCTTTCTTT. Protein sequence: CASSRGQLNTEAFF.

Note on this clone: Its ends do not fully match the called genes, so a read error is possible. This chain's CDR3 is CASSLDSTGELFF. The CDR3 nucleotides are TGTGCCAGCAGTTTAGACTCCACCGGGGAGCTGTTTTTT. This chain links TRBV11-2 with TRBJ2-2; D uncertain. The length of the CDR3 is 13 residues. Per the germline V gene, CDR1 is SGHAT and CDR2 is FQNNGV.

The chain recombines TRBV19 with TRBJ1-4, with TRBD1 as a possible D gene (6 bases). The CDR3 contains 15 residues. The germline V gene has CDR1 LNHDA and CDR2 SQIVND (reference sequence). With 5 bases removed from V and 5 bases from J, the gap between germline ends came to 15 bases. CDR3: CASSPRWTENEKLFF. The DNA of the CDR3 is TGTGCCAGTAGTCCCCGCTGGACAGAAAATGAAAAACTGTTTTTT.

This rearrangement joins TRBV9 to TRBJ2-1, with D perhaps matching TRBD2 (6 bases). This CDR3 has 14 amino acids. CDR1 and CDR2 from the germline V gene are SGDLS and YYNGEE. V was pared by 0 bases and J by 9 bases, with 13 bases between. CDR3 amino acids: CASSVGVAAGEQFF. The CDR3 DNA reads TGTGCCAGCAGCGTAGGGGTAGCGGCCGGTGAGCAGTTCTTC.